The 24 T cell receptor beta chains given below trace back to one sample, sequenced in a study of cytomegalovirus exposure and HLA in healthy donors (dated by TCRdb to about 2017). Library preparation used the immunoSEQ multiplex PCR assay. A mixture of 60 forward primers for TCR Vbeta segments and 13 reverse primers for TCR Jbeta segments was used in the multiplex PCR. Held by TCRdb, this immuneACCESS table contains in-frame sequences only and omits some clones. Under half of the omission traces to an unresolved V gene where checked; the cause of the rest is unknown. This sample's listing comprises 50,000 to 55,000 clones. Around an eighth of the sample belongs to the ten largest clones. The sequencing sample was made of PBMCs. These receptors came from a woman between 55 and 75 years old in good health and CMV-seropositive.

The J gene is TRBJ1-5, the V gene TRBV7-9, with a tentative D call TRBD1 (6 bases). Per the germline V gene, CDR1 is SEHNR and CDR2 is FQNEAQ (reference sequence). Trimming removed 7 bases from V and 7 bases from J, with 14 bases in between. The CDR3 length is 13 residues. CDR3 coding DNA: TGTGCCAGCAACGGGGACACAGCACAGCCCCAGCATTTT. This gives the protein CASNGDTAQPQHF.

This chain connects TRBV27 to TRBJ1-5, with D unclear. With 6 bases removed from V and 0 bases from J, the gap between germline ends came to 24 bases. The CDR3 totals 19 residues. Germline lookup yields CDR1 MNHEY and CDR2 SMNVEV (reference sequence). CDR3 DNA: TGTGCCAGCAGCCCCCTGGACTCGCTGACACAATATAGCAATCAGCCCCAGCATTTT. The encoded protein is CASSPLDSLTQYSNQPQHF.

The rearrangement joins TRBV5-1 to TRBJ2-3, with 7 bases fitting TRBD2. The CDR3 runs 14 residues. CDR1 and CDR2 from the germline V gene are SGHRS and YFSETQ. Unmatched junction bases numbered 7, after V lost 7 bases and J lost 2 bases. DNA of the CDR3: TGCGCCAGCCGAAGGCGGGAGATCACAGATACGCAGTATTTT. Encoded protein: CASRRREITDTQYF.

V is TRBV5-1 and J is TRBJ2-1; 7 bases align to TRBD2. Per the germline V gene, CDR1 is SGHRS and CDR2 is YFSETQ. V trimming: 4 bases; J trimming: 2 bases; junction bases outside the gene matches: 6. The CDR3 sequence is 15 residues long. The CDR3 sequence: CASSLMGTTYNEQFF. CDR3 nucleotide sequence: TGCGCCAGCAGCCTAATGGGGACTACCTACAATGAGCAGTTCTTC.

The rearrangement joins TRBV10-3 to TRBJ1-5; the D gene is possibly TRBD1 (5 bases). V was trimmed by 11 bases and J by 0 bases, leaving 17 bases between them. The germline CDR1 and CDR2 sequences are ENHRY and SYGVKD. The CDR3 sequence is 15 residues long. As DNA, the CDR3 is TGTGCCTCAAACCGGGACTCCAATAGCAATCAGCCCCAGCATTTT. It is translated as CASNRDSNSNQPQHF.

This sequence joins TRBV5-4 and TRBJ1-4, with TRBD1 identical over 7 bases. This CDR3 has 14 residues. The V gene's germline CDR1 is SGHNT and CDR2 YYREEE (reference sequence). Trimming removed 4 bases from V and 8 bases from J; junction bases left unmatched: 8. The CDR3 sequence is CASSAGQFAEKLFF. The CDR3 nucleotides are TGTGCCAGCAGCGCGGGACAGTTCGCGGAAAAACTGTTTTTT.

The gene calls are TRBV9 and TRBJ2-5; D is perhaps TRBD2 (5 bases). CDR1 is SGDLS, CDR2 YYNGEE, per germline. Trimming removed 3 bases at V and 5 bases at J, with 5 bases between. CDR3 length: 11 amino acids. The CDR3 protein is CASSGGETQYF. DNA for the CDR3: TGTGCCAGCAGCGGAGGGGAGACCCAGTACTTC.

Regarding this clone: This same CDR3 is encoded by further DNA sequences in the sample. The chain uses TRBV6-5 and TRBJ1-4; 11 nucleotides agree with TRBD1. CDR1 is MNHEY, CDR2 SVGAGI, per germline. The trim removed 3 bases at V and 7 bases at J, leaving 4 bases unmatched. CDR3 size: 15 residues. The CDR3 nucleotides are TGTGCCAGCAGTTATTCCGGGACAGGGGGTGAAAAACTGTTTTTT. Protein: CASSYSGTGGEKLFF.

This CDR3 is CASSDSRGRNTGELFF. CDR3 DNA: TGTGCCAGCAGTGACTCGAGAGGGCGGAACACCGGGGAGCTGTTTTTT. This chain connects TRBV6-4 to TRBJ2-2; possible D gene TRBD2, 5 bases. With 0 bases removed from V and 1 base from J, the gap between germline ends came to 9 bases. CDR1 and CDR2 from the germline V gene are MRHNA and SNTAGT. The length of the CDR3 is 16 residues.

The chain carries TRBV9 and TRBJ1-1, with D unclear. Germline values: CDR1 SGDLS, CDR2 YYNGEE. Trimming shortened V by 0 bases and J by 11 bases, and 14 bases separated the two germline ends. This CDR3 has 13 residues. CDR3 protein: CASSVGPGFMAFF. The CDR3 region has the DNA TGTGCCAGCAGCGTAGGCCCAGGTTTCATGGCTTTCTTT. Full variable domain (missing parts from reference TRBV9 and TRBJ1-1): DSGVTQTPKHLITATGQRVTLRCSPRSGDLSVYWYQQSLDQGLQFLIQYYNGEERAKGNILERFSAQQFPDLHSELNLSSLELGDSALYFCASSVGPGFMAFFGQGTRLTVV.

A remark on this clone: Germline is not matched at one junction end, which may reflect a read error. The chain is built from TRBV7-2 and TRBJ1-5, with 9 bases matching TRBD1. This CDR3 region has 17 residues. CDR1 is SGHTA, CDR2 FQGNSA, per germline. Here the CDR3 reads CASSFSDRGYSDQPQHF. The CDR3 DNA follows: TGTGCCAGCAGCTTTTCGGACAGGGGATATAGCGATCAGCCCCAGCATTTT. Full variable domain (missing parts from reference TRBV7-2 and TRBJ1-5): GAGVSQSPSNKVTEKGKDVELRCDPISGHTALYWYRQSLGQGLEFLIYFQGNSAPDKSGLPSDRFSAERTGGSVSTLTIQRTQQEDSAVYLCASSFSDRGYSDQPQHFGDGTRLSIL.

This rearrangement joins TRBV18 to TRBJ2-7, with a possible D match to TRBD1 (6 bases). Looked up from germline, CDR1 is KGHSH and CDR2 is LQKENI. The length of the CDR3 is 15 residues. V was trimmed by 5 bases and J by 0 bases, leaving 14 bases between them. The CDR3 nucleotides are TGTGCCAGCTCAGTTACTACAGGGTCCTCCTACGAGCAGTACTTC. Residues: CASSVTTGSSYEQYF.

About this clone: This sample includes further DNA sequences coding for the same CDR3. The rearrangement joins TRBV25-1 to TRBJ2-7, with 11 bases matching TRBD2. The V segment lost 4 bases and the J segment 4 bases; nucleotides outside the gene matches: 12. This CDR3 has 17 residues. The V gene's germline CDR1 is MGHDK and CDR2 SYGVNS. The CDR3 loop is CASSGLAGGLGVYEQYF. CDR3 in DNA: TGTGCCAGCAGTGGCCTAGCGGGGGGCCTAGGAGTGTACGAGCAGTACTTC.

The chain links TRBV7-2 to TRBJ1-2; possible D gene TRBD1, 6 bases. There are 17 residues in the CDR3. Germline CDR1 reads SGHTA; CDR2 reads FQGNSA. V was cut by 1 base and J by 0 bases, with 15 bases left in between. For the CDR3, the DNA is TGTGCCAGCAGCTTAGATCTCAGGGGCAGACCTAACTATGGCTACACCTTC. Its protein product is CASSLDLRGRPNYGYTF.

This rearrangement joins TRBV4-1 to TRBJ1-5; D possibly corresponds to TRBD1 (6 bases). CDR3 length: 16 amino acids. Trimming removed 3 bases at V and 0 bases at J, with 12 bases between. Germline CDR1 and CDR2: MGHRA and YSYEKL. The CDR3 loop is CASSQRQDNSNQPQHF. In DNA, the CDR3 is TGCGCCAGCAGCCAGAGACAGGATAATAGCAATCAGCCCCAGCATTTT.

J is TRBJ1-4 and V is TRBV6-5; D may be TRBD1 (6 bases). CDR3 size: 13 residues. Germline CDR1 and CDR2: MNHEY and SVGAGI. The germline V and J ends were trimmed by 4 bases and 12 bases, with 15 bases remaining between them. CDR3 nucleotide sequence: TGTGCCAGCAGTTCTACTGGACAGATCCAACTGTTTTTT. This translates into CASSSTGQIQLFF.

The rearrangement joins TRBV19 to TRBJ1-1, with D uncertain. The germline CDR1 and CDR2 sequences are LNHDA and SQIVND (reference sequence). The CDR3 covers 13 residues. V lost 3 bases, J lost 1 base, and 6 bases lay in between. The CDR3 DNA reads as TGTGCCAGTAGTATCTCGAGGAACACTGAAGCTTTCTTT. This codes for CASSISRNTEAFF.

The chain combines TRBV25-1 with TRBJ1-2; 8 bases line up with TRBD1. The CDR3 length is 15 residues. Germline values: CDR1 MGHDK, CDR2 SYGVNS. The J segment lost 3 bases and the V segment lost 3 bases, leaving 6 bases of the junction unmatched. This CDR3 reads CASSDLTGVDYGYTF. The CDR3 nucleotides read TGTGCCAGCAGTGACCTGACAGGGGTTGACTATGGCTACACCTTC.

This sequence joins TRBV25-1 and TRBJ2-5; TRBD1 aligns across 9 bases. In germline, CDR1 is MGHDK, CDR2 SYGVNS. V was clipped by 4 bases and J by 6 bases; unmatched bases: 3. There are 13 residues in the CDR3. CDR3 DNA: TGTGCCAGCAGTGTGACAGGGGGAAAGACCCAGTACTTC. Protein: CASSVTGGKTQYF.

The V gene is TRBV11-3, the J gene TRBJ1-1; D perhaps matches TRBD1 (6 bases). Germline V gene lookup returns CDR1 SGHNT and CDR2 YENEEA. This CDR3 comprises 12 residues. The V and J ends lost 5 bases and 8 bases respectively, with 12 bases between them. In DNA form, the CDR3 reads TGTGCCAGCAGCCGAGGACAGCTCGAAGCTTTCTTT. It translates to CASSRGQLEAFF.

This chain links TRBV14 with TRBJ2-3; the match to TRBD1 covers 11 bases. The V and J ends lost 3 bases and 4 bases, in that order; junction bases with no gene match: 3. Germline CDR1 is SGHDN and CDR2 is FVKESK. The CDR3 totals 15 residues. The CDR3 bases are TGTGCCAGCAGCCAGGGGACAGGGGGAGCAGATACGCAGTATTTT. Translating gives CASSQGTGGADTQYF.

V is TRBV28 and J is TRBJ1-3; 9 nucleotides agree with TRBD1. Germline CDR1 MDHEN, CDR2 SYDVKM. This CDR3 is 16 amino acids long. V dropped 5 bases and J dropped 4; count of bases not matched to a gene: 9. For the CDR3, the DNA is TGTGCCAGCAGTCTGACAGGGGGTTCAGGGGGAAACACCATATATTTT. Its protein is CASSLTGGSGGNTIYF.

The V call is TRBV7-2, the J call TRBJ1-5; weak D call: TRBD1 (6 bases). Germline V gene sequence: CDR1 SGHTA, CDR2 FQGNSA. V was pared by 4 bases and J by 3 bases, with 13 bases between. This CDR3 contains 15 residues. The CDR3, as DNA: TGTGCCAGCAGCTCCGGGGGGGCCCCCAATCAGCCCCAGCATTTT. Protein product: CASSSGGAPNQPQHF. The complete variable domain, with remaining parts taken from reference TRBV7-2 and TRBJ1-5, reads GAGVSQSPSNKVTEKGKDVELRCDPISGHTALYWYRQSLGQGLEFLIYFQGNSAPDKSGLPSDRFSAERTGGSVSTLTIQRTQQEDSAVYLCASSSGGAPNQPQHFGDGTRLSIL.

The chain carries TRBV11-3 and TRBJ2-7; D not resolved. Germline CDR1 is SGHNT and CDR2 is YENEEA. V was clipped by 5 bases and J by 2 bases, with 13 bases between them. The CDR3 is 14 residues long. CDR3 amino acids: CASSPGAPTYEQYF. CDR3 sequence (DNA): TGTGCCAGCAGCCCCGGAGCGCCTACCTACGAGCAGTACTTC.